Listed below are T cell receptor beta chains from one sample, sequenced in a study of blood T cell repertoires in COVID-19. Here immunoSEQ multiplex PCR was the method, and the copy in TCRdb shows in-frame clones only, minus some. Of approximately 300,000 clones in the sample, over 85% were seen once. Sequenced sample: peripheral blood. These TCRs come from a woman between 25 and 40 years old with COVID-19, enrolled during active disease. Both conserved end residues are part of each CDR3. A D gene is named only where the DNA matches it firmly. A clone size is listed for some rows: how often the clone was seen (once, few, many), or a class if it is expanded.

d_call: TRBD1
j_call: TRBJ1-1
v_call: TRBV19
clone_size: -
cdr3_aa: CASSKRTGTEAFF
cdr3_nt: TGTGCCAGTAGTAAACGGACAGGCACTGAAGCTTTCTTT

d_call: -
j_call: TRBJ2-1
v_call: TRBV2
clone_size: -
cdr3_aa: CASDGSYNEQFF
cdr3_nt: TGTGCCAGCGATGGCTCATACAATGAGCAGTTCTTC

d_call: TRBD2
j_call: TRBJ2-3
v_call: TRBV24-1
clone_size: -
cdr3_aa: CATSDPTRGGIDTQYF
cdr3_nt: TGTGCCACCAGTGATCCAACCCGGGGGGGTATCGATACGCAGTATTTT

d_call: -
j_call: TRBJ2-1
v_call: TRBV6-1
clone_size: few
cdr3_aa: CASSEGQESYNEQFF
cdr3_nt: TGTGCCAGCAGTGAAGGACAGGAGTCCTACAATGAGCAGTTCTTC

d_call: TRBD2
j_call: TRBJ2-7
v_call: TRBV6-4
clone_size: -
cdr3_aa: CASSGEGPNYEQYF
cdr3_nt: TGTGCCAGCAGCGGGGAGGGTCCGAACTACGAGCAGTACTTC

d_call: -
j_call: TRBJ1-1
v_call: TRBV4-1
clone_size: -
cdr3_aa: CASSPPGRGTEAFF
cdr3_nt: TGCGCCAGCAGCCCGCCCGGTCGGGGGACTGAAGCTTTCTTT

d_call: -
j_call: TRBJ1-4
v_call: TRBV4-1
clone_size: -
cdr3_aa: CASSQEREKLFF
cdr3_nt: TGCGCCAGCAGCCAAGAGAGGGAAAAACTGTTTTTT

d_call: TRBD2
j_call: TRBJ2-2
v_call: TRBV27
clone_size: -
cdr3_aa: CASSSSGGDLSHTGELFF
cdr3_nt: TGTGCCAGCAGTTCTAGCGGGGGGGATTTGTCTCACACCGGGGAGCTGTTTTTT

d_call: TRBD2
j_call: TRBJ2-1
v_call: TRBV20-1
clone_size: -
cdr3_aa: CSASVLAGGPREQFF
cdr3_nt: TGCAGTGCTAGTGTACTCGCGGGGGGGCCTCGCGAGCAGTTCTTC

d_call: TRBD2
j_call: TRBJ2-2
v_call: TRBV27
clone_size: -
cdr3_aa: CASSPLLAGGPGTGELFF
cdr3_nt: TGTGCCAGCAGTCCCCTTTTAGCGGGGGGGCCGGGCACCGGGGAGCTGTTTTTT